This entry is about one T cell receptor beta chain. The antigen is undetermined. The data derive from a study of molecular identifiers for immune sequencing clone quantification. About the research overall: Four portions were sequenced after RNA from roughly 18,000 or 92,000 naive CD8 cells was split five ways in replicates. Study-wide findings and caveats: For highly expanded clones, sizes could be underestimated when identical TCR molecules share a barcode.

This CDR3 has 14 residues. Per the germline V gene, CDR1 is MGHRA and CDR2 is YSYEKL. Trimming at V came to 1 base and at J to 7 bases, leaving 7 bases not matched to a gene. Libraries of bulk TCR were made by previously described methods (with listed TCR primers). TCRdb passed the PCR reads through MiXCR, listing each CDR3 protein once. The sample contains over 550,000 distinct CDR3 sequences, over 25% of which appear only once. This sequence was found in a human donor in good health. Some libraries in this study had Jurkat cell RNA spiked in. The gene calls are TRBV4-1 and TRBJ2-7, with 7 bases that match TRBD1. Sequencing was carried out using naive CD8+ T cells from blood, with Jurkat cell RNA spiked in. Regarding subset: FACS-sorted CD8+CD4-CCR7+CD45RA+ naive T cells. The CDR3 reads CASSQGGGASEQYF. The CDR3 coding sequence is TGCGCCAGCAGCCAAGGAGGGGGCGCGTCTGAGCAGTACTTC.